One sample yielded the 2 T cell receptor beta chains listed below, sequenced in a study of shared clonotypes between healthy human individuals. Measured with immunoSEQ multiplex PCR; TCRdb has only the in-frame clones, and not every one. Here the sample spans 1.5 million to 1.9 million clones, 95% to 99% being singletons. Material: naive CD4+ T cells sorted from blood. Subset defined: CD45RA+ positively selected. All receptors come from a man younger than 40 in good health.

The V gene is TRBV6-5, the J gene TRBJ2-1, with 9 nucleotides matching TRBD2. Germline CDR1 and CDR2: MNHEY and SVGAGI. This CDR3 comprises 16 residues. The junction had 10 bases not matched to a gene; V was cut back by 4 bases and J by 6 bases. The CDR3 reads CASSFRTIAGANEQFF. CDR3 sequence (DNA): TGTGCCAGCAGTTTTCGGACTATAGCGGGAGCCAATGAGCAGTTCTTC.

V and J are TRBV19 and TRBJ2-3; D is unresolved. Per the germline V gene, CDR1 is LNHDA and CDR2 is SQIVND (reference sequence). The CDR3 length is 16 residues. V was clipped by 7 bases and J by 2 bases, with 19 bases between them. The CDR3 spells CASTHTGPAPTDTQYF. The CDR3 DNA sequence: TGTGCCAGTACCCATACCGGACCTGCGCCCACAGATACGCAGTATTTT.